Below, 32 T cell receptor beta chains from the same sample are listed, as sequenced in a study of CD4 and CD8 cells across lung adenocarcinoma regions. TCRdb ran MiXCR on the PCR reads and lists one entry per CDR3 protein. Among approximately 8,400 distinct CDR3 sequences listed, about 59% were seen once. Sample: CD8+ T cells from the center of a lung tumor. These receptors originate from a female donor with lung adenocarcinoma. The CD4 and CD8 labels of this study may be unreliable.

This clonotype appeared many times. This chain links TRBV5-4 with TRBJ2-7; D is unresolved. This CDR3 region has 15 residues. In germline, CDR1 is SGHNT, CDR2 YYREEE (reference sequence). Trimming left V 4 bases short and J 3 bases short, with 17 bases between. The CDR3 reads CASSVGLPPNYEQYF. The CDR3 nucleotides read TGTGCCAGCAGCGTGGGCCTTCCTCCCAACTACGAGCAGTACTTC. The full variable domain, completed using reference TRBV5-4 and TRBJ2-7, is ETGVTQSPTHLIKTRGQQVTLRCSSQSGHNTVSWYQQALGQGPQFIFQYYREEENGRGNFPPRFSGLQFPNYSSELNVNALELDDSALYLCASSVGLPPNYEQYFGPGTRLTVT.

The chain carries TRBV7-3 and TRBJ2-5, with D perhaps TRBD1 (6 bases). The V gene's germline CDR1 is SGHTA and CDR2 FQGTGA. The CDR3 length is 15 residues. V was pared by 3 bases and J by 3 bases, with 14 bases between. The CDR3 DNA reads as TGTGCCAGCAGCTTTGGTACAGGGTATGAAGAGACCCAGTACTTC. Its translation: CASSFGTGYEETQYF.

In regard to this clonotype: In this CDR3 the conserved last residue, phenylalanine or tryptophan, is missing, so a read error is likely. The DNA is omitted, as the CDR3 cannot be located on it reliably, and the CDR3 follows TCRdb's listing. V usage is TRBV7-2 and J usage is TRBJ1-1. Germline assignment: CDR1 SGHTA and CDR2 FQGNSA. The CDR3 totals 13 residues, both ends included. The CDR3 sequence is CASSQRQTQFFGP.

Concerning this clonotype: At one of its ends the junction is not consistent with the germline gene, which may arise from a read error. The CDR3 bases are TGTGCCAGGGGGCTCGGGGGCCGGCCCCTAGAGACGCAGTACTTT. Amino acid sequence: CARGLGGRPLETQYF. The chain links TRBV11-2 to TRBJ2-5; tentatively, D is TRBD1 or TRBD2 (6 bases each). The CDR3 loop spans 15 amino acids. Germline V gene data show CDR1 as SGHAT and CDR2 as FQNNGV. The full variable domain, its missing parts supplied by reference TRBV11-2 and TRBJ2-5, is EAGVAQSPRYKIIEKRQSVAFWCNPISGHATLYWYQQILGQGPKLLIQFQNNGVVDDSQLPKDRFSAERLKGVDSTLKIQPAKLEDSAVYLCARGLGGRPLETQYFGPGTRLLVL.

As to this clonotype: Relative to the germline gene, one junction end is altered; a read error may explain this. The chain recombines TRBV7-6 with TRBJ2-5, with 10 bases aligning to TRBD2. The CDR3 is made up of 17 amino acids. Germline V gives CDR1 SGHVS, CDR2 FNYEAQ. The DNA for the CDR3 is TGTGCCAGCAGCGGAGCGGGGGGGGCGTTGATGGGAGCGTCCCGGCACTTC. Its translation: CASSGAGGALMGASRHF.

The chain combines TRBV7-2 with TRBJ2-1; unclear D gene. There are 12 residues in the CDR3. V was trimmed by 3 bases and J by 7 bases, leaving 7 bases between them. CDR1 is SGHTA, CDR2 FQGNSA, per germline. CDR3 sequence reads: CASSLEGNEQFF. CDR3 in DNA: TGTGCCAGCAGCTTGGAAGGGAATGAGCAGTTCTTC.

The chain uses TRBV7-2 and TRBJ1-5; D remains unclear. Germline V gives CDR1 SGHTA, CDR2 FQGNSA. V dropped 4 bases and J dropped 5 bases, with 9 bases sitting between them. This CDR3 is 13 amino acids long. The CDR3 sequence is CASSSIIDQPQHF. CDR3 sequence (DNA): TGTGCCAGCAGCTCAATAATCGATCAGCCCCAGCATTTT.

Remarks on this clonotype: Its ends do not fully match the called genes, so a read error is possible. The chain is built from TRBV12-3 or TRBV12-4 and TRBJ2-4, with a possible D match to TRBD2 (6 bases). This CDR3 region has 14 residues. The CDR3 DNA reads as TGTGCCGGCAGTGGAGGGCGCCACCAAGATACCCAGTACTTC. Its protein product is CAGSGGRHQDTQYF.

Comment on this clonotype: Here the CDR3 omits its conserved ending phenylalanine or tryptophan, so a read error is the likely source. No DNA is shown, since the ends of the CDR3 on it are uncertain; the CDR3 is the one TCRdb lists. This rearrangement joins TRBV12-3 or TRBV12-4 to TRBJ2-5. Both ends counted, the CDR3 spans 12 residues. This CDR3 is CASRFAGETQFS.

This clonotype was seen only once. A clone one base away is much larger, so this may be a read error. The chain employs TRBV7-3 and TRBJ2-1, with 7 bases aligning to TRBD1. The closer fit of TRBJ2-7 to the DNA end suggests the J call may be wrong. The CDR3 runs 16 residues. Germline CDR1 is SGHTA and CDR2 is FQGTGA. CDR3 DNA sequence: TGTGCCAGCAGCGTACTGACAGGGAGCTCCTACAATGAGCAGTACTTC. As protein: CASSVLTGSSYNEQYF.

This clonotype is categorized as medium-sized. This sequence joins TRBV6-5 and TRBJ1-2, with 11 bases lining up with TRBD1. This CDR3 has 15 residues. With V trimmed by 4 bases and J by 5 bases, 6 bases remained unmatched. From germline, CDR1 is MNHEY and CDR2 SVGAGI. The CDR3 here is CASSSPGQGGYGYTF. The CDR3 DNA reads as TGTGCCAGCAGTTCCCCGGGACAGGGGGGTTATGGCTACACCTTC.

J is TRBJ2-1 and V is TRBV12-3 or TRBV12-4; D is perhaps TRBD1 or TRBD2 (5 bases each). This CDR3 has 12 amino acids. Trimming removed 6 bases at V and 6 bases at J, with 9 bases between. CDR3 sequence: CASRGPINEQFF. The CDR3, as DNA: TGTGCCAGCAGGGGACCGATCAATGAGCAGTTCTTC.

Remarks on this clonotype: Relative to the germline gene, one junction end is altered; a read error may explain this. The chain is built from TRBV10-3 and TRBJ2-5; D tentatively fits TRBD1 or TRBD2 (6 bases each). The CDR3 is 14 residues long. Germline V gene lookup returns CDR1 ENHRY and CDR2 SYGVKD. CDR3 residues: CAGNGGRDQKTQYF. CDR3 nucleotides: TGTGCGGGGAACGGGGGCCGAGACCAAAAGACCCAGTACTTC.

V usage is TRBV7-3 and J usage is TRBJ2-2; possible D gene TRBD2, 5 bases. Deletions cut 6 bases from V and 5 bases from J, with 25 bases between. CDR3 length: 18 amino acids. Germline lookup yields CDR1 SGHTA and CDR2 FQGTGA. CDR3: CASSRSTGGLGSTGELFF. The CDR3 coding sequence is TGTGCCAGCAGTCGCTCCACTGGCGGGCTAGGCTCAACCGGGGAGCTGTTTTTT. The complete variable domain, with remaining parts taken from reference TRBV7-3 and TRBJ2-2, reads GAGVSQTPSNKVTEKGKYVELRCDPISGHTALYWYRQSLGQGPEFLIYFQGTGAADDSGLPNDRFFAVRPEGSVSTLKIQRTERGDSAVYLCASSRSTGGLGSTGELFFGEGSRLTVL.

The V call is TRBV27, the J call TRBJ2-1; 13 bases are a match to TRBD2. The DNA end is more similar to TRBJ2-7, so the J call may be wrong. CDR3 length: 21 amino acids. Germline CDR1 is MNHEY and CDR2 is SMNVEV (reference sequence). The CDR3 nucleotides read TGTGCCAGCAGTTCCCAATATAGCGGGACTAGCGGGGCGCGGCCCTACAATGAGCAGTACTTC. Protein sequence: CASSSQYSGTSGARPYNEQYF.

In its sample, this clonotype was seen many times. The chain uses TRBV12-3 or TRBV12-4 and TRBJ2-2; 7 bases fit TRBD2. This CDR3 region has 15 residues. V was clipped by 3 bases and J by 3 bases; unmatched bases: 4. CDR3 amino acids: CASSLGGTYTGELFF. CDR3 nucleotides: TGTGCCAGCAGTTTGGGGGGGACCTACACCGGGGAGCTGTTTTTT.

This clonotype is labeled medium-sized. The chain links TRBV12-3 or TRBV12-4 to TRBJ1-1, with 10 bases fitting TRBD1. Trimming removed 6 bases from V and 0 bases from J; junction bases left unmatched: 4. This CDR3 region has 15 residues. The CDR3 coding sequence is TGTGCCAGCAGACCGGGACAGGGGCTGAACACTGAAGCTTTCTTT. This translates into CASRPGQGLNTEAFF.

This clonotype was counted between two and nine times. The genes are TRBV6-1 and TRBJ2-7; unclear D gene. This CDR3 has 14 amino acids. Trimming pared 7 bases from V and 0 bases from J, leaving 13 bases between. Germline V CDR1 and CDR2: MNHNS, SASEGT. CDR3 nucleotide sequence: TGTGCCAGCAAGCAGCCGGGTAGCTCCTACGAGCAGTACTTC. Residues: CASKQPGSSYEQYF.

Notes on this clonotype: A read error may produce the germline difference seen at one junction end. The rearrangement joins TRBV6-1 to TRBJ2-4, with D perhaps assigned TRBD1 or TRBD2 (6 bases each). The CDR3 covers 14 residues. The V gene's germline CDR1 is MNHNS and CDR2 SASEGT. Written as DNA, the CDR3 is TGTGCCGGCAACGGGGGCCGAGCCAAAAACATCCAGTACTTC. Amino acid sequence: CAGNGGRAKNIQYF.

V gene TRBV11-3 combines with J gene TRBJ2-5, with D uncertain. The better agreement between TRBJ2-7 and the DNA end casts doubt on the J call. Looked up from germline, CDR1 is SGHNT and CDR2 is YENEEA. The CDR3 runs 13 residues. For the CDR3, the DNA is TGTGCCAGCAGCCTGGACCCCTACAACGAGCAGTACTTC. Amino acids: CASSLDPYNEQYF.

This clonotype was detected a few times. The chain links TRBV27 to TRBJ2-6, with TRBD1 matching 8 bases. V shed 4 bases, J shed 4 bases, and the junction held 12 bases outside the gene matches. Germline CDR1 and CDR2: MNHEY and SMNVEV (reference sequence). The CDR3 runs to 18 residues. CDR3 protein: CASSSQGRGLGGANVLTF. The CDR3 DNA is TGTGCCAGCAGTTCCCAGGGCAGGGGGCTAGGCGGGGCCAACGTCCTGACTTTC.

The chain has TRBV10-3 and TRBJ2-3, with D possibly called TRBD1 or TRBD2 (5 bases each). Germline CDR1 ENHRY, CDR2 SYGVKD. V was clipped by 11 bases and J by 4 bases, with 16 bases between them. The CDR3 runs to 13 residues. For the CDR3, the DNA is TGTGCCTCCGGGACCGGGGACCCAGATACGCAGTATTTT. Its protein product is CASGTGDPDTQYF.

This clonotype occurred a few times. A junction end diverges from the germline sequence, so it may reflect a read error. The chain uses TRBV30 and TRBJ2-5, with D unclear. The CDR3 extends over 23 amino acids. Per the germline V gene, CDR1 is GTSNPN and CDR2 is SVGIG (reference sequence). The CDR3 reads CAWPQLLSLLQIPRSLEHAKVHW. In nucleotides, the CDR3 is TGTGCCTGGCCTCAACTTCTTTCTTTACTCCAGATTCCTCGGAGCCTTGAACATGCTAAAGTACACTGG. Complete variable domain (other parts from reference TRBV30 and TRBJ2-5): SQTIHQWPATLVQPVGSPLSLECTVEGTSNPNLYWYRQAAGRGLQLLFYSVGIGQISSEVPQNLSASRPQDRQFILSSKKLLLSDSGFYLCAWPQLLSLLQIPRSLEHAKVHWGPGTRLLVL.

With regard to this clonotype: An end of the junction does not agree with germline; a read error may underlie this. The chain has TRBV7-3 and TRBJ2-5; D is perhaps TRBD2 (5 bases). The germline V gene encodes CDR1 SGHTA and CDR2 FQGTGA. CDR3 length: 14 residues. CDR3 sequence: CAGSGSRSPETQYF. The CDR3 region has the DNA TGTGCCGGCAGCGGAAGCAGGAGCCCAGAGACCCAGTACTTC.

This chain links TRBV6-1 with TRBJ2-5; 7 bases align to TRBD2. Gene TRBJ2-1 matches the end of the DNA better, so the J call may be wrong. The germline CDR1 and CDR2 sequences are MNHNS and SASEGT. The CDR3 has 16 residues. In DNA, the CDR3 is TGTGCCAGCAGGTCAGGGACTACACAGAGCTCAGATGCGCAGTTCTTC. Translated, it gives CASRSGTTQSSDAQFF.

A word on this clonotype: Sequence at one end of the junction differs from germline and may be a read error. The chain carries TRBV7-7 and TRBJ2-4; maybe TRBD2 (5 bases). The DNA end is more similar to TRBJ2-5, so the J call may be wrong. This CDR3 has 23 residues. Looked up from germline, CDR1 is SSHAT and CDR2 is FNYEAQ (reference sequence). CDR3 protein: CARRLPSGRSAARGSLAQKTQYF. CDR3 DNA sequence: TGTGCTAGGAGACTGCCCTCGGGAAGGAGCGCGGCGCGCGGGTCTCTAGCCCAAAAGACCCAGTACTTC.

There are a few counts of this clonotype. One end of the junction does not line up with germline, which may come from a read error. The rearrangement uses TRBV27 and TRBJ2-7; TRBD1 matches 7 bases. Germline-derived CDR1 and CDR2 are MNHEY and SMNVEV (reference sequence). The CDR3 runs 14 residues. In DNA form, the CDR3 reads TGTGCCAGCAGCTTATCCTGGACAGGTCAGGAGCAGTACTTC. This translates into CASSLSWTGQEQYF.

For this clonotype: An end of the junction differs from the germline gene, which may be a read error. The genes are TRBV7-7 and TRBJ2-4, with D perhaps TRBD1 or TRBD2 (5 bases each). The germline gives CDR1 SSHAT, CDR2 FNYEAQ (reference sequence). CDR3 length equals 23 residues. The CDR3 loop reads CASSLASRRTGAGLALAKDTQYF. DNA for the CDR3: TGTGCTAGCAGCTTAGCCTCGAGAAGGACCGGGGCAGGCCTAGCTCTTGCCAAAGACACCCAGTACTTC.

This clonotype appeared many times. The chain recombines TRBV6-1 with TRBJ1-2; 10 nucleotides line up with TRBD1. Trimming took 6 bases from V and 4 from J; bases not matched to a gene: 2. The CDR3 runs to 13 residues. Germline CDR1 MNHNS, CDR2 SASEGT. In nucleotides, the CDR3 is TGTGCCAGCAGACGACAGGGGGCCTATGGCTACACCTTC. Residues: CASRRQGAYGYTF.

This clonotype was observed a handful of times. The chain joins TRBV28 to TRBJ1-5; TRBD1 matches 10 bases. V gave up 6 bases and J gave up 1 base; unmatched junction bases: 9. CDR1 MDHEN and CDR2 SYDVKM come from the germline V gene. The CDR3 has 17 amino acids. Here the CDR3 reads CASRPDRGHYSNQPQHF. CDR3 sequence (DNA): TGTGCCAGCAGACCCGACAGGGGGCATTACAGCAATCAGCCCCAGCATTTT.

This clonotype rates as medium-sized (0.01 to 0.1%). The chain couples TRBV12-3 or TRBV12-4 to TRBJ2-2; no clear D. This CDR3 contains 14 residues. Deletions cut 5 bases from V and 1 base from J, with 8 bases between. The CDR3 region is CASSPLGNTGELFF. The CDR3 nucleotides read TGTGCCAGCAGTCCCCTCGGGAACACCGGGGAGCTGTTTTTT.

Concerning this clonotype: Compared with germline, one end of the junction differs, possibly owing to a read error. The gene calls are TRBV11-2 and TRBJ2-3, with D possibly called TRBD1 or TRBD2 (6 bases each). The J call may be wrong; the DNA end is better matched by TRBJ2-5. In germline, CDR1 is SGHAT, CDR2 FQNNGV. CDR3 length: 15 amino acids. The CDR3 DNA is TGTGCCACGAGGCTCGGGGGCCGGCATCAAGATACCCAGTACTTC. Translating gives CATRLGGRHQDTQYF.